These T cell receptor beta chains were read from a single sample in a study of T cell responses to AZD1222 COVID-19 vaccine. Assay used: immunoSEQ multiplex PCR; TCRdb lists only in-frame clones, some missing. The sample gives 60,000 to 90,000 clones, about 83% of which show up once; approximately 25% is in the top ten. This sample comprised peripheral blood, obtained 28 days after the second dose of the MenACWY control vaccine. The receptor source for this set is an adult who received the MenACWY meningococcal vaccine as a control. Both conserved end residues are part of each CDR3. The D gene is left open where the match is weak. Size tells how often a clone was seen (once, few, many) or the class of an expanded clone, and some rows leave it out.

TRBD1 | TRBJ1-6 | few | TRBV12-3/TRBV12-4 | CASSLDRGSPLHF | TGTGCCAGCAGTTTAGACAGGGGTTCACCCCTCCACTTT
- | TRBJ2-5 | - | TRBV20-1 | CSAMGEETQYF | TGCAGTGCTATGGGGGAAGAGACCCAGTACTTC
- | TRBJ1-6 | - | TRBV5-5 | CASSLVSGRALHF | TGTGCCAGCAGCTTGGTATCCGGCAGGGCCCTCCACTTT
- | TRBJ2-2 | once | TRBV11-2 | CASSLGRGRGELFF | TGTGCCAGCAGCTTAGGACGGGGTAGAGGGGAGCTGTTTTTT
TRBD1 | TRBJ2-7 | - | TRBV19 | CASSLQGAYEQYF | TGTGCCAGTAGCCTACAGGGGGCCTACGAGCAGTACTTC
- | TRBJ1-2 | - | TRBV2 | CASIEPGAKGYTF | TGTGCCAGCATTGAGCCGGGGGCGAAAGGCTACACCTTC
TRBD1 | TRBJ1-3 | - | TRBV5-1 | CASSLNGGTAGNTIYF | TGCGCCAGCAGCTTGAATGGCGGGACAGCTGGAAACACCATATATTTT
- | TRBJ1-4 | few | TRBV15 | CATSRAPVEGINEKLFF | TGTGCCACCAGCAGAGCTCCAGTTGAGGGAATTAATGAAAAACTGTTTTTT
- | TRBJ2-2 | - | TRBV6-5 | CASIRTGAGELFF | TGTGCCAGCATCAGGACTGGGGCCGGGGAGCTGTTTTTT
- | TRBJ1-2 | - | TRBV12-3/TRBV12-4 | CASSDRIYGYTF | TGTGCCAGCAGTGACAGGATCTATGGCTACACCTTC
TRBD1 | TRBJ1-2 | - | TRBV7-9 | CASSLGTGGRGYTF | TGTGCCAGCAGCCTCGGGACAGGGGGCCGGGGCTACACCTTC
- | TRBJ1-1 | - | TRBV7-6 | CASSVRSEAFF | TGTGCCAGCAGCGTCCGGAGTGAAGCTTTCTTT
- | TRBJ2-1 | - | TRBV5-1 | CASSLEGPSYNEQFF | TGCGCCAGCAGCTTGGAGGGACCCTCTTACAATGAGCAGTTCTTC
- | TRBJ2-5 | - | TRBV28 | CASTGGNQETQYF | TGTGCCAGCACGGGCGGAAACCAAGAGACCCAGTACTTC
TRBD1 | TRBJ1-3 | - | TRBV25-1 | CASSPRDSSNTIYF | TGTGCCAGCAGCCCCCGGGACAGCTCGAACACCATATATTTT
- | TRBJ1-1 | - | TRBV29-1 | CSVEEQGGNTEAFF | TGCAGCGTTGAGGAACAGGGTGGTAACACTGAAGCTTTCTTT
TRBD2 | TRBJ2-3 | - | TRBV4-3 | CASSQDPTSGGAGTDTQYF | TGCGCCAGCAGCCAAGATCCTACTAGCGGGGGGGCCGGCACAGATACGCAGTATTTT
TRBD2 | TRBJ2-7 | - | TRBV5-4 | CASSLGGRSYEQYF | TGTGCCAGCAGCCTGGGGGGGAGGAGTTACGAGCAGTACTTC
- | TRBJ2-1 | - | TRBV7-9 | CASRGLSGTHYNEQFF | TGTGCCAGCAGAGGACTAAGCGGGACACACTACAATGAGCAGTTCTTC
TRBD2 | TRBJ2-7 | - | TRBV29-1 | CSVGTSGSSYEQYF | TGCAGCGTCGGGACTAGCGGGAGCTCCTACGAGCAGTACTTC
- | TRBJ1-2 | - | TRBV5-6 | CASSLADGYTF | TGTGCCAGCAGCTTGGCAGATGGCTACACCTTC
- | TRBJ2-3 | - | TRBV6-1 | CASSDGQMISTDTQYF | TGTGCCAGCAGTGACGGACAGATGATTAGCACAGATACGCAGTATTTT
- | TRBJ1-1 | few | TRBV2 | CASIWEMNTEAFF | TGTGCCAGCATCTGGGAGATGAACACTGAAGCTTTCTTT
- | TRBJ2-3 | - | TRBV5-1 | CASSQRGDRTDTQYF | TGCGCCAGCAGCCAGAGGGGGGACCGCACAGATACGCAGTATTTT
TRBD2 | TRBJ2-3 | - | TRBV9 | CASSATSGPTDTQYF | TGTGCCAGCAGCGCGACTAGCGGGCCAACAGATACGCAGTATTTT
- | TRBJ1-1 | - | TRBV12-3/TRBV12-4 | CASSLGRVAEAFF | TGTGCCAGCAGTTTAGGCAGGGTTGCTGAAGCTTTCTTT
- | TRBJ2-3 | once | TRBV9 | CASSVEQRTDTQYF | TGTGCCAGCAGCGTAGAGCAGCGGACAGATACGCAGTATTTT
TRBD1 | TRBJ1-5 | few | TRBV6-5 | CASSTSRTGYQPQHF | TGTGCCAGCAGCACCAGCCGGACAGGGTATCAGCCCCAGCATTTT
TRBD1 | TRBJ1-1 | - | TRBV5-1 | CASSLDRGNTEAFF | TGCGCCAGCAGTTTGGACAGGGGAAACACTGAAGCTTTCTTT
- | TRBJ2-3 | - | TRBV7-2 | CASSFELSDTQYF | TGTGCCAGCAGCTTCGAGTTGTCAGATACGCAGTATTTT
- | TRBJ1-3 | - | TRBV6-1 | CASSAPAYGNSGNTIYF | TGTGCCAGCAGTGCCCCCGCCTACGGTAACTCTGGAAACACCATATATTTT
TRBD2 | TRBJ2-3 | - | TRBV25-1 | CASSNPGGGRGDTQYF | TGTGCCAGCAGTAACCCCGGCGGCGGGAGGGGAGATACGCAGTATTTT
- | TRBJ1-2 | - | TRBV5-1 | CASSLEQPYGYTF | TGCGCCAGCAGCTTAGAACAGCCCTATGGCTACACCTTC
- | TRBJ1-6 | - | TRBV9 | CASSVGLDGSPLHF | TGTGCCAGCAGCGTAGGTCTTGACGGTTCACCCCTCCACTTT
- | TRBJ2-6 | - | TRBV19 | CAGLDSSGANVLTF | TGTGCCGGCCTCGACAGTTCTGGGGCCAACGTCCTGACTTTC
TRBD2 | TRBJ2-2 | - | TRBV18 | CASSPKTSGHGELFF | TGTGCCAGCTCACCAAAAACTAGCGGTCACGGGGAGCTGTTTTTT
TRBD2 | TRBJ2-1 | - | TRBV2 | CASNPSGSSYNEQFF | TGTGCCAGCAACCCAAGCGGGAGCTCCTACAATGAGCAGTTCTTC
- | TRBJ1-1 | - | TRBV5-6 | CASSLRGARSEAFF | TGTGCCAGCAGCTTGAGGGGGGCGAGGTCTGAAGCTTTCTTT
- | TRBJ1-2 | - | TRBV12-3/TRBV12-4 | CASSGGNYGYTF | TGTGCCAGCTCGGGGGGTAACTATGGCTACACCTTC
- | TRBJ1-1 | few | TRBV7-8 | CASSLFGKGAFF | TGTGCCAGCAGCTTATTTGGCAAAGGAGCTTTCTTT
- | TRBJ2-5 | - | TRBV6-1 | CASSFGIGETQYF | TGTGCCAGCAGTTTCGGAATAGGAGAGACCCAGTACTTC
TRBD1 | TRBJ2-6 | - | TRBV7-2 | CASSTTGLFSSGANVLTF | TGTGCCAGCAGCACGACAGGGCTCTTCAGCTCTGGGGCCAACGTCCTGACTTTC
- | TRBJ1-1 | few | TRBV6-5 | CASSYMGGTEAFF | TGTGCCAGCAGTTATATGGGGGGCACTGAAGCTTTCTTT
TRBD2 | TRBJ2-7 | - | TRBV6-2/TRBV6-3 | CASSRLAAYEQYF | TGTGCCAGCAGTCGACTAGCGGCCTACGAGCAGTACTTC
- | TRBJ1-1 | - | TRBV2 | CASSEAAGNTEAFF | TGTGCCAGCAGTGAAGCAGCCGGGAACACTGAAGCTTTCTTT
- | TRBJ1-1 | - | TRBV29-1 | CSVERQANTEAFF | TGCAGCGTTGAAAGGCAGGCGAACACTGAAGCTTTCTTT
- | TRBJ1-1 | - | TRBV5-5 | CASSLEIGVVYTEAFF | TGTGCCAGCAGCCTTGAGATCGGGGTGGTGTACACTGAAGCTTTCTTT
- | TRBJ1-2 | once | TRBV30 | CAWSVRSAKYGYTF | TGTGCCTGGAGTGTAAGGTCAGCCAAATATGGCTACACCTTC
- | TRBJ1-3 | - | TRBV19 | CASSLMGVGNTIYF | TGTGCCAGTAGTTTGATGGGAGTAGGAAACACCATATATTTT